Listed below are T cell receptor beta chains from one sample, sequenced in a study of blood T cell repertoires in COVID-19. Measured with immunoSEQ multiplex PCR; TCRdb has only the in-frame clones, and not every one. Among approximately 170,000 clones listed, 80% to 90% were seen once. Sequenced: peripheral blood. Source of these receptors: a woman aged 70-85 years with acute or convalescent COVID-19. CDR3s leave out the opening cysteine and the closing phenylalanine or tryptophan. The order of the fields is J gene, V gene, clone size, CDR3 protein. Some rows have no size entry. The others give once, few or many, or a class for an expanded clone.

J: TRBJ1-2
V: TRBV5-8
size: NA
CDR3: ASSLQANGYT

J: TRBJ2-1
V: TRBV5-8
size: NA
CDR3: ASSFGLAGSGSYNEQF

J: TRBJ2-7
V: TRBV4-1
size: once
CDR3: ASSQEGGYEQY

J: TRBJ1-4
V: TRBV28
size: NA
CDR3: ASSLRWTGGRTNEKLF

J: TRBJ1-6
V: TRBV4-2
size: NA
CDR3: ASSQTVYGSNSPLH

J: TRBJ2-7
V: TRBV4-2
size: NA
CDR3: ASSQGRGGTYEQY

J: TRBJ2-5
V: TRBV25-1
size: NA
CDR3: ASSERNSGRVQETQY

J: TRBJ2-3
V: TRBV19
size: NA
CDR3: ASSRDRGDTQY

J: TRBJ1-2
V: TRBV7-9
size: NA
CDR3: ASSFLDRGYGYT

J: TRBJ2-7
V: TRBV27
size: NA
CDR3: ASSRSGRGSNEQY

J: TRBJ1-2
V: TRBV7-8
size: NA
CDR3: ASSSHRGVNYGYT

J: TRBJ2-1
V: TRBV7-2
size: NA
CDR3: ASSLQRGRGNEQF

J: TRBJ1-2
V: TRBV28
size: NA
CDR3: ASRKLTGINYGYT

J: TRBJ1-5
V: TRBV28
size: NA
CDR3: ASSLGFERH

J: TRBJ2-2
V: TRBV25-1
size: NA
CDR3: ASSDQGVWTGELF

J: TRBJ1-1
V: TRBV15
size: NA
CDR3: ATSRATANTEAF

J: TRBJ1-2
V: TRBV6-5
size: NA
CDR3: ASSYAGRENGYT

J: TRBJ1-5
V: TRBV6-6
size: once
CDR3: ASRETGSNQPQH

J: TRBJ1-3
V: TRBV4-2
size: NA
CDR3: ASSRGTAGNTIY

J: TRBJ1-5
V: TRBV28
size: NA
CDR3: ASSPDRGQPQH

J: TRBJ2-1
V: TRBV4-2
size: NA
CDR3: ASSPEARSLHNEQF

J: TRBJ1-5
V: TRBV28
size: NA
CDR3: ASSFNGGRQPQH

J: TRBJ1-1
V: TRBV5-4
size: NA
CDR3: ASSSGGSMNTEAF

J: TRBJ2-7
V: TRBV5-1
size: NA
CDR3: ASSFGHKRTGEYYEQY

J: TRBJ1-5
V: TRBV5-1
size: NA
CDR3: ASSLEAGGKGNQPQH

J: TRBJ2-1
V: TRBV10-3
size: NA
CDR3: AISADREGEQF

J: TRBJ1-1
V: TRBV4-3
size: NA
CDR3: ASSQYQGVTEAF

J: TRBJ1-2
V: TRBV15
size: NA
CDR3: ATSSRGTASKGYT

J: TRBJ2-2
V: TRBV19
size: NA
CDR3: ASSIASGTGFIGELF

J: TRBJ1-3
V: TRBV11-2
size: NA
CDR3: ASSTQAFSGNTIY

J: TRBJ2-1
V: TRBV6-1
size: NA
CDR3: ASSEIWLAGASSYNEQF

J: TRBJ2-3
V: TRBV19
size: NA
CDR3: ASRRPGSDTQY

J: TRBJ2-1
V: TRBV24-1
size: NA
CDR3: ATSDLGDIMNEQF

J: TRBJ1-2
V: TRBV2
size: once
CDR3: ASSEAPRAGYT

J: TRBJ1-1
V: TRBV6-5
size: NA
CDR3: ASSRGTPEAF

J: TRBJ2-1
V: TRBV15
size: NA
CDR3: AYLGDEQF

J: TRBJ1-6
V: TRBV5-1
size: once
CDR3: ASSLQGLYNSPLH

J: TRBJ1-5
V: TRBV25-1
size: NA
CDR3: ASSETGRNQPQH

J: TRBJ2-1
V: TRBV19
size: NA
CDR3: ASTSGTSGRDEQF

J: TRBJ2-1
V: TRBV4-3
size: once
CDR3: ASSPGLAGGRSSYNEQF

J: TRBJ1-3
V: TRBV5-1
size: NA
CDR3: ASSLGDRAAGRLY

J: TRBJ2-6
V: TRBV4-3
size: NA
CDR3: ASSQEAGSGANVLT

J: TRBJ1-5
V: TRBV28
size: NA
CDR3: ASTPGDQPQH

J: TRBJ1-3
V: TRBV18
size: NA
CDR3: ASSPPGQTITGNTIY

J: TRBJ2-2
V: TRBV4-2
size: NA
CDR3: ASSQGDRGGTGELF

J: TRBJ2-7
V: TRBV6-5
size: NA
CDR3: ASSQARGSAYEQY

J: TRBJ2-7
V: TRBV7-2
size: NA
CDR3: ASSPGSRSYEQY

J: TRBJ2-7
V: TRBV7-8
size: NA
CDR3: ASSYTYRAPDYEQY

J: TRBJ1-1
V: TRBV5-1
size: NA
CDR3: ASSFSGTGREAF